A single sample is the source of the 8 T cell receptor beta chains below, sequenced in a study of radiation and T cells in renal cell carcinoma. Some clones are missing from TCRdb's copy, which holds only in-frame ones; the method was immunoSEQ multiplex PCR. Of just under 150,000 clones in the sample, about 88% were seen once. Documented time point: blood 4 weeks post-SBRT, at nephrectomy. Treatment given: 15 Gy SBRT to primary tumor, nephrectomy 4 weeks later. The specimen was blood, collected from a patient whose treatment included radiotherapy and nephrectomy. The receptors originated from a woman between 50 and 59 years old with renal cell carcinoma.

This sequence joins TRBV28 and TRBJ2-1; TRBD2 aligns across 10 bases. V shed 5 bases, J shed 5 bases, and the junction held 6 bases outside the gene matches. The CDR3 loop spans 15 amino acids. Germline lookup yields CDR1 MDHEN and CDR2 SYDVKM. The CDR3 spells CASSLAGDYDNEQFF. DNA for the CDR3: TGTGCCAGCAGTCTAGCGGGAGATTACGACAATGAGCAGTTCTTC.

The CDR3 sequence: CASSIVGTGSGQPQHF. The CDR3 nucleotides read TGTGCCAGTAGTATAGTTGGGACAGGGTCGGGACAGCCCCAGCATTTT. The chain carries TRBV19 and TRBJ1-5; 9 nucleotides align to TRBD1. The V gene's germline CDR1 is LNHDA and CDR2 SQIVND (reference sequence). The CDR3 spans 16 residues. V dropped 1 base and J dropped 7; count of bases not matched to a gene: 8. Looking up the rest from reference TRBV19 and TRBJ1-5 gives the full variable domain: DGGITQSPKYLFRKEGQNVTLSCEQNLNHDAMYWYRQDPGQGLRLIYYSQIVNDFQKGDIAEGYSVSREKKESFPLTVTSAQKNPTAFYLCASSIVGTGSGQPQHFGDGTRLSIL.

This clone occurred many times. The CDR3 region is CARSFFRDGGEQYF. The CDR3 DNA is TGTGCCAGAAGCTTTTTTAGGGATGGGGGAGAGCAGTACTTC. V gene TRBV5-3 combines with J gene TRBJ2-7; the D gene could be TRBD1 or TRBD2 (5 bases each). TRBV5-3 is identified as an open reading frame with a role that is uncertain. This CDR3 has 14 residues. The ends were cut back, 2 bases at V and 7 bases at J, with 16 bases in the middle.

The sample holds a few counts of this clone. CDR3 sequence: CASSPRANTEAFF. The DNA for the CDR3 is TGTGCCAGCAGCCCCAGGGCGAACACTGAAGCTTTCTTT. This rearrangement joins TRBV5-6 to TRBJ1-1, with a weak D call TRBD1 (5 bases). Germline values: CDR1 SGHDT, CDR2 YYEEEE. The CDR3 loop spans 13 amino acids. V lost 4 bases, J lost 1 base, and 8 bases lay in between.

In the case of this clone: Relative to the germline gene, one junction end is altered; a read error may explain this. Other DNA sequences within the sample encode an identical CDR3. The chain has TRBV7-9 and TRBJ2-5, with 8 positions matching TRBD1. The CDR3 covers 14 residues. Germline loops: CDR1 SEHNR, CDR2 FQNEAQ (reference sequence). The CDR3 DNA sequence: TGTGCTAGCAGCACCGGACAGGGATCGCAGACCCAGTACTTC. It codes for CASSTGQGSQTQYF.

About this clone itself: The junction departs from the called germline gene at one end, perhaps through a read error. The CDR3 nucleotides read TGCGCCAGCAGCCCATCGCGATCCGGGGCCTATGGCTACACCTTC. Translating it yields CASSPSRSGAYGYTF. The rearrangement uses TRBV5-4 and TRBJ1-2; D might be TRBD1 (5 bases). In germline, CDR1 is SGHNT, CDR2 YYREEE (reference sequence). The CDR3 consists of 15 residues. Full variable domain (outside the CDR3, taken from reference TRBV5-4 and TRBJ1-2): ETGVTQSPTHLIKTRGQQVTLRCSSQSGHNTVSWYQQALGQGPQFIFQYYREEENGRGNFPPRFSGLQFPNYSSELNVNALELDDSALYLCASSPSRSGAYGYTFGSGTRLTVV.

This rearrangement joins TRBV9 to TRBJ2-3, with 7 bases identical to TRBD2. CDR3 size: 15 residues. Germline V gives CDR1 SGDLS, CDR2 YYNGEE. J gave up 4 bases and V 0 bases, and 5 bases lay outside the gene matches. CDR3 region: CASSVGGGGADTQYF. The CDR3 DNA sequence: TGTGCCAGCAGCGTAGGCGGGGGAGGGGCAGATACGCAGTATTTT.

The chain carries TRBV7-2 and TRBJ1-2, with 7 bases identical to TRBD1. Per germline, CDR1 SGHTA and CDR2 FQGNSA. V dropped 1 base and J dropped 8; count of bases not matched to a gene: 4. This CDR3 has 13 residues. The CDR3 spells CASSLGQGWGYTF. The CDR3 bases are TGTGCCAGCAGCTTAGGACAGGGTTGGGGCTACACCTTC. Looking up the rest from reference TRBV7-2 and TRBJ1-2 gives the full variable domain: GAGVSQSPSNKVTEKGKDVELRCDPISGHTALYWYRQSLGQGLEFLIYFQGNSAPDKSGLPSDRFSAERTGGSVSTLTIQRTQQEDSAVYLCASSLGQGWGYTFGSGTRLTVV.